The 31 T cell receptor beta chains listed next were all sequenced from one sample in a study of STAT5B mutations in CD4+ large granular lymphocyte leukemia. Only in-frame clones appear in the TCRdb table, and some are missing; sequencing was by immunoSEQ multiplex PCR. The sample lists roughly 41,000 clones, under 85% seen once, with around 0.57% in the top ten. Specimen: CD4+ T cells from blood buffy coats. All receptors come from a human donor in good health.

This clone was recorded once. J is TRBJ1-2 and V is TRBV7-9; TRBD1 matches at 8 bases. The CDR3 loop spans 15 amino acids. V dropped 5 bases and J dropped 2; count of bases not matched to a gene: 7. The germline gives CDR1 SEHNR, CDR2 FQNEAQ (reference sequence). CDR3 in DNA: TGTGCCAGCAGCCGGCCGGGACAGGAAAACTATGGCTACACCTTC. It translates to CASSRPGQENYGYTF.

The rearrangement uses TRBV5-1 and TRBJ2-5, with D possibly TRBD2 on 7 matching bases. Germline assignment: CDR1 SGHRS and CDR2 YFSETQ. The V gene lost 2 bases and the J gene lost 5 bases, with 10 bases spanning the gap. The CDR3 consists of 13 residues. The CDR3 spells CASSFGGLETQYF. The CDR3 nucleotides read TGCGCCAGCAGCTTCGGGGGGCTGGAGACCCAGTACTTC.

This chain links TRBV5-1 with TRBJ1-4, with D hard to call. The germline CDR1 and CDR2 sequences are SGHRS and YFSETQ. CDR3 length equals 16 residues. V lost 4 bases and J lost 4, with 17 bases in between. As DNA, the CDR3 is TGCGCCAGCAGCCGAAGCGGGCGGGGAGATAATGAAAAACTGTTTTTT. It specifies CASSRSGRGDNEKLFF.

The chain uses TRBV7-2 and TRBJ1-2; no firm D call. Germline V gene data show CDR1 as SGHTA and CDR2 as FQGNSA. Trimming removed 3 bases from V and 7 bases from J, with 6 bases in between. The CDR3 loop spans 11 amino acids. For the CDR3, the DNA is TGTGCCAGCAGCTTGCGGGTTGGCTACACCTTC. It yields the protein CASSLRVGYTF.

The rearrangement joins TRBV4-3 to TRBJ2-3; D might be TRBD2 (6 bases). Germline-derived CDR1 and CDR2 are LGHNA and YSLEER. The CDR3 is 17 residues long. The germline V and J ends were trimmed by 1 base and 0 bases, with 14 bases remaining between them. CDR3 nucleotides: TGCGCCAGCAGCCAAGCAACAGGCGGACTAAGCACAGATACGCAGTATTTT. This encodes CASSQATGGLSTDTQYF.

The rearrangement links TRBV5-1 to TRBJ2-7; 8 bases match TRBD1. The CDR3 spans 18 residues. The ends lost 4 bases at V and 0 bases at J; junction bases unmatched: 15. Germline-derived CDR1 and CDR2 are SGHRS and YFSETQ. The CDR3 sequence is CASSPDRGTRLSSYEQYF. CDR3 in DNA: TGCGCCAGCAGCCCTGACAGGGGCACCCGTCTTAGCTCCTACGAGCAGTACTTC. Variable domain in full (rest from reference TRBV5-1 and TRBJ2-7): KAGVTQTPRYLIKTRGQQVTLSCSPISGHRSVSWYQQTPGQGLQFLFEYFSETQRNKGNFPGRFSGRQFSNSRSEMNVSTLELGDSALYLCASSPDRGTRLSSYEQYFGPGTRLTVT.

The V call is TRBV19, the J call TRBJ1-5, with TRBD1 identical over 8 bases. Germline lookup yields CDR1 LNHDA and CDR2 SQIVND (reference sequence). V trimming: 6 bases; J trimming: 6 bases; junction bases outside the gene matches: 13. The CDR3 is 16 residues long. For the CDR3, the DNA is TGTGCCAGTAGAGACCCCACCAGGGGGCGCGTTCAGCCCCAGCATTTT. Amino acid sequence: CASRDPTRGRVQPQHF.

The rearrangement links TRBV11-3 to TRBJ2-1; D possibly corresponds to TRBD2 (6 bases). Trimming took off 5 bases at V and 4 bases at J, with 9 bases between the two ends. CDR3 size: 13 residues. CDR1 is SGHNT and CDR2 is YENEEA in the germline V gene. In DNA, the CDR3 is TGTGCCAGCAGCGGGGGACTTTACAATGAGCAGTTCTTC. This sequence encodes CASSGGLYNEQFF.

This chain uses TRBV5-6 with TRBJ1-1; no reliable D call. Germline-derived CDR1 and CDR2 are SGHDT and YYEEEE. The CDR3 runs 16 residues. The ends were cut back, 0 bases at V and 1 base at J, with 13 bases in the middle. CDR3 amino acids: CASSLASSTWNTEAFF. Written as DNA, the CDR3 is TGTGCCAGCAGCTTGGCGTCCTCCACCTGGAACACTGAAGCTTTCTTT.

This chain uses TRBV6-1 with TRBJ1-5; 7 bases align to TRBD1. The CDR3 totals 12 residues. Germline V lookup: CDR1 MNHNS, CDR2 SASEGT. J was trimmed by 9 bases and V by 8 bases; bases with no gene match: 7. CDR3 loop: CASRQGDGPQHF. The CDR3 nucleotides read TGTGCCAGCCGACAGGGAGATGGGCCCCAGCATTTT.

The chain recombines TRBV25-1 with TRBJ1-2; 11 nucleotides align to TRBD1. Germline-derived CDR1 and CDR2 are MGHDK and SYGVNS. The CDR3 consists of 14 residues. J gave up 6 bases and V 5 bases, and 5 bases lay outside the gene matches. As DNA, the CDR3 is TGTGCCAGCAGTTACGGGACAGGGGGGAATGGCTACACCTTC. It codes for CASSYGTGGNGYTF.

The chain carries TRBV4-1 and TRBJ2-3; maybe TRBD1 (5 bases). This CDR3 contains 15 residues. V shed 0 bases and J shed 4 bases, with 11 bases lying between them. Per the germline V gene, CDR1 is MGHRA and CDR2 is YSYEKL. The CDR3 reads CASSQEGPSADTQYF. CDR3 coding DNA: TGCGCCAGCAGCCAAGAGGGGCCCAGCGCAGATACGCAGTATTTT.

The chain has TRBV19 and TRBJ2-1, with TRBD1 matching 8 bases. The J segment lost 5 bases and the V segment lost 9 bases, leaving 9 bases of the junction unmatched. Germline CDR1 LNHDA, CDR2 SQIVND (reference sequence). This CDR3 has 14 amino acids. The DNA of the CDR3 is TGTGCCAGCCGACCAGGGGGCGCCGACAATGAGCAGTTCTTC. Amino acid sequence: CASRPGGADNEQFF.

V is TRBV11-3 and J is TRBJ2-6, with D possibly being TRBD1 (6 bases). Between the trimmed V and J ends, which lost 1 base and 2 bases, there was a span of 6 bases. The CDR3 has 15 residues. Germline CDR1 and CDR2: SGHNT and YENEEA. DNA of the CDR3: TGTGCCAGCAGCTTAGGACAGGCTGGGGCCAACGTCCTGACTTTC. Residues: CASSLGQAGANVLTF.

This clone has a handful of counts. The chain links TRBV19 to TRBJ2-1, with D possibly matching TRBD2 (6 bases). The CDR3 runs to 12 residues. The germline gives CDR1 LNHDA, CDR2 SQIVND (reference sequence). Trimming removed 9 bases from V and 7 bases from J, with 13 bases in between. CDR3 DNA: TGTGCCAGCCTCGGGGGAAGTAATGAGCAGTTCTTC. This sequence encodes CASLGGSNEQFF. The variable domain in full, completed from reference TRBV19 and TRBJ2-1, reads DGGITQSPKYLFRKEGQNVTLSCEQNLNHDAMYWYRQDPGQGLRLIYYSQIVNDFQKGDIAEGYSVSREKKESFPLTVTSAQKNPTAFYLCASLGGSNEQFFGPGTRLTVL.

J is TRBJ2-1 and V is TRBV5-1, with TRBD2 matching 8 bases. CDR1 is SGHRS, CDR2 YFSETQ, per germline. The junction had 7 bases not matched to a gene; V was cut back by 6 bases and J by 2 bases. The CDR3 consists of 15 residues. CDR3 protein: CASKAGEHTYNEQFF. In DNA form, the CDR3 reads TGCGCCAGCAAAGCGGGAGAGCATACCTACAATGAGCAGTTCTTC.

The chain employs TRBV4-1 and TRBJ2-7; D is undetermined. CDR1 is MGHRA and CDR2 is YSYEKL in the germline V gene. The germline V and J ends were trimmed by 1 base and 4 bases, with 11 bases remaining between them. The CDR3 totals 14 residues. The CDR3 sequence: CASSQGVTLYEQYF. The CDR3 region has the DNA TGCGCCAGCAGCCAAGGAGTCACCCTGTACGAGCAGTACTTC.

This chain uses TRBV7-2 with TRBJ2-2; 8 bases match TRBD2. Trimming removed 5 bases from V and 7 bases from J; junction bases left unmatched: 9. The CDR3 extends over 15 amino acids. CDR1 and CDR2 from the germline V gene are SGHTA and FQGNSA. Here the CDR3 DNA reads TGTGCCAGCAGCGTACCGGGACTAGGAAACGGGGAGCTGTTTTTT. The encoded protein is CASSVPGLGNGELFF.

In the case of this clone: The sample holds other DNA sequences that translate to the same CDR3. The chain carries TRBV7-9 and TRBJ1-1; no definite D call. Germline CDR1 and CDR2: SEHNR and FQNEAQ (reference sequence). The germline V and J ends were trimmed by 1 base and 5 bases, with 8 bases remaining between them. The CDR3 spans 13 residues. CDR3 sequence reads: CASSLVYGTEAFF. The CDR3 bases are TGTGCCAGCAGCTTAGTTTATGGGACTGAAGCTTTCTTT. The entire variable domain, with the rest obtained from reference TRBV7-9 and TRBJ1-1, is as follows: DTGVSQNPRHKITKRGQNVTFRCDPISEHNRLYWYRQTLGQGPEFLTYFQNEAQLEKSRLLSDRFSAERPKGSFSTLEIQRTEQGDSAMYLCASSLVYGTEAFFGQGTRLTVV.

The chain is built from TRBV4-3 and TRBJ2-1, with TRBD1 identical over 8 bases. The CDR3 extends over 15 amino acids. Losses at the gene ends were 0 bases for V and 8 bases for J; bases not matched to a gene: 6. Germline loops: CDR1 LGHNA, CDR2 YSLEER. In nucleotides, the CDR3 is TGCGCCAGCAGCCAAGAGAACAGGGGGATCGATGAGCAGTTCTTC. This codes for CASSQENRGIDEQFF.

The chain has TRBV11-2 and TRBJ2-1; D gene ambiguous. Germline CDR1 SGHAT, CDR2 FQNNGV. The CDR3 loop spans 13 amino acids. The V end was cut by 1 base, the J end by 6 bases, with 7 bases between. CDR3 amino acids: CASSLGQANEQFF. The DNA for the CDR3 is TGTGCCAGCAGCTTAGGACAAGCCAATGAGCAGTTCTTC.

The chain links TRBV27 to TRBJ2-7; 8 bases are a match to TRBD2. Germline assignment: CDR1 MNHEY and CDR2 SMNVEV (reference sequence). The length of the CDR3 is 15 residues. The ends lost 5 bases at V and 6 bases at J; junction bases unmatched: 12. DNA for the CDR3: TGTGCCAGCAGTGCCAGTACTAGCGGAGTCGGCGAGCAGTACTTC. This gives the protein CASSASTSGVGEQYF.

This clone was detected a few times. The gene calls are TRBV2 and TRBJ1-3; unclear D gene. Germline V gives CDR1 SNHLY, CDR2 FYNNEI. The CDR3 is 13 residues long. V shed 2 bases and J shed 9 bases, with 11 bases lying between them. CDR3: CASSESTGSTIYF. The CDR3 DNA sequence: TGTGCCAGCAGTGAATCGACCGGGAGCACCATATATTTT.

A remark on this clone: The sample contains more than one DNA sequence encoding this CDR3. The chain employs TRBV9 and TRBJ2-2, with D possibly TRBD2 on 6 matching bases. This CDR3 region has 14 residues. Germline V gene data show CDR1 as SGDLS and CDR2 as YYNGEE. Trimming left V 2 bases short and J 4 bases short, with 9 bases between. CDR3: CASSVAGFTGELFF. The CDR3, as DNA: TGTGCCAGCAGCGTTGCGGGGTTCACCGGGGAGCTGTTTTTT.

The V and J genes are TRBV2 and TRBJ1-6; D ambiguous. Germline assignment: CDR1 SNHLY and CDR2 FYNNEI. V lost 1 base, J lost 4 bases, and 5 bases lay in between. The CDR3 is 14 amino acids. CDR3 amino acids: CASSEDSYNSPLHF. The CDR3 region has the DNA TGTGCCAGCAGTGAAGACAGTTATAATTCACCCCTCCACTTT.

In regard to this clone: The sample has other DNA sequences that encode this CDR3 too. The V and J genes are TRBV5-6 and TRBJ2-7, with D unclear. Looked up from germline, CDR1 is SGHDT and CDR2 is YYEEEE. The CDR3 spans 11 residues. Trimming cost V 3 bases and J 4 bases, with 5 bases left between them. Here the CDR3 DNA reads TGTGCCAGCAGCTCCGCGTACGAGCAGTACTTC. This sequence encodes CASSSAYEQYF.

This rearrangement joins TRBV2 to TRBJ2-7, with a weak D call TRBD1 (5 bases). The CDR3 extends over 16 amino acids. The V gene's germline CDR1 is SNHLY and CDR2 FYNNEI. Trimming took 8 bases from V and 4 from J, leaving 24 bases between them. The CDR3 DNA sequence: TGTGCCAGCCATTTCGGCCTGGCAGGGTGGGGATACGAGCAGTACTTC. It yields the protein CASHFGLAGWGYEQYF.

Note on this clone: An end of the junction does not agree with germline; a read error may underlie this. The chain uses TRBV7-7 and TRBJ2-5; a possible D gene is TRBD1 (6 bases). The V gene's germline CDR1 is SSHAT and CDR2 FNYEAQ (reference sequence). This CDR3 has 16 amino acids. CDR3 loop: CASSPSLRGPGETQYF. CDR3 sequence (DNA): TGTGCTAGCAGCCCCTCCCTCAGGGGCCCCGGGGAGACCCAGTACTTC.

This chain links TRBV18 with TRBJ1-1; D is ambiguous. CDR3 length equals 15 residues. Per germline, CDR1 KGHSH and CDR2 LQKENI. The V end was cut by 2 bases, the J end by 4 bases, with 14 bases between. CDR3 coding DNA: TGTGCCAGCTCACCAACGCATTCTTGGAGCACTGAAGCTTTCTTT. It codes for CASSPTHSWSTEAFF.

This sequence joins TRBV9 and TRBJ2-2, with D perhaps matching TRBD1 or TRBD2 (5 bases each). CDR1 is SGDLS, CDR2 YYNGEE, per germline. Between the trimmed V and J ends, which lost 3 bases and 3 bases, there was a span of 9 bases. The CDR3 contains 14 residues. The CDR3 nucleotides read TGTGCCAGCAGCGGAACGGGACACACCGGGGAGCTGTTTTTT. Its translation is CASSGTGHTGELFF.

The chain combines TRBV18 with TRBJ2-5; D remains unclear. Germline CDR1 KGHSH, CDR2 LQKENI. V was shortened by 2 bases and J by 4 bases, with 5 bases between the two germline ends. This CDR3 comprises 12 residues. CDR3 amino acids: CASSPGLETQYF. CDR3 sequence (DNA): TGTGCCAGCTCACCAGGGCTAGAGACCCAGTACTTC.